A single T cell receptor beta chain is shown here with its context. Its antigen is undetermined. These data are taken from a study of Ad26.COV2.S vaccination and SARS-CoV-2 variants. At the level of the study: Intramuscular Ad26.COV2.S at 5x10^10 or 1x10^11 viral particles.

Overall study findings and caveats: Comparable non-spike TCR breadth was observed in vaccine and placebo recipients.

Regarding treatment: around 19 received Ad26.COV2.S at low or high dose, single or two shots; roughly 5 received placebo; per-sample allocation not given. Day 63 after the first injection of vaccine or placebo was the sampling time. A Boston adult aged 18-55 years was the donor. TCRdb keeps only in-frame clones here, not all; method: immunoSEQ multiplex PCR. The table lists about 470,000 clones, around 90% of them singletons, with approximately 4.5% in the top ten. The origin of this receptor is a person between 18 and 60 years old who received the Ad26.COV2.S COVID-19 vaccine or a placebo. This specimen consisted of peripheral blood, obtained in a trial of Ad26.COV2.S vaccine versus placebo.

CDR3 nucleotides: TGTGCCAGCAGTTATTCTACGGTGGATACGCAGTATTTT. This gives the protein CASSYSTVDTQYF. The chain uses TRBV6-9 and TRBJ2-3; D is unclear. CDR3 size: 13 residues. Between the trimmed V and J ends, which lost 0 bases and 6 bases, there was a span of 7 bases. In germline, CDR1 is MNHGY, CDR2 SVAAGI.